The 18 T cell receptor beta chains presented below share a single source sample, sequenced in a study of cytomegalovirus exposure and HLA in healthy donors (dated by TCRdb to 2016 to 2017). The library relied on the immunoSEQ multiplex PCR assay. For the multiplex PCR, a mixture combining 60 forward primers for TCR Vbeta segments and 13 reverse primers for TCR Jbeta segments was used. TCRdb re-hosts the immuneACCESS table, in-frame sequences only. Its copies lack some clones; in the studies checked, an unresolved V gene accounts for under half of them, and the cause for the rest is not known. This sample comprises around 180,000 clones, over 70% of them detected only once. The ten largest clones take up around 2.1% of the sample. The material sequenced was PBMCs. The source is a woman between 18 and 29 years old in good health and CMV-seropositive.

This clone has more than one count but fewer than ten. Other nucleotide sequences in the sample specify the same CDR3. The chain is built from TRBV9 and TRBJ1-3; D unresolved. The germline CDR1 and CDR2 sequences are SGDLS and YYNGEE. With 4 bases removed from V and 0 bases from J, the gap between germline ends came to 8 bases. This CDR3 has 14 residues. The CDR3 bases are TGTGCCAGCAGCCCCGATAGCTCTGGAAACACCATATATTTT. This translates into CASSPDSSGNTIYF.

The CDR3 bases are TGTGCCAGCAGCTTTATCGAGGGCTACGAGCAGTACGTC. It translates to CASSFIEGYEQYV. The chain carries TRBV11-2 and TRBJ2-7, with a tentative D call TRBD2 (5 bases). Trimming removed 3 bases at V and 3 bases at J, with 9 bases between. Germline assignment: CDR1 SGHAT and CDR2 FQNNGV. The CDR3 length is 13 residues.

The DNA for the CDR3 is TGCGCCAGCAGCCAAGAGGGACAGGGAAGTTCACCCCTCCACTTT. This gives the protein CASSQEGQGSSPLHF. The chain recombines TRBV4-3 with TRBJ1-6; 9 bases line up with TRBD1. Germline CDR1 LGHNA, CDR2 YSLEER. The CDR3 contains 15 residues. The J segment lost 9 bases and the V segment lost 0 bases, leaving 3 bases of the junction unmatched.

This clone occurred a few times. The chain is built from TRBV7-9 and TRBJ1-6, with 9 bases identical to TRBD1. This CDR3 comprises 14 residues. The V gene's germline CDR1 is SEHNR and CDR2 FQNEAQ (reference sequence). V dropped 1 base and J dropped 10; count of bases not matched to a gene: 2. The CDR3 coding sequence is TGTGCCAGCAGCTTAGGGACAGGGGTCTCACCCCTCCACTTT. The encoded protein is CASSLGTGVSPLHF.

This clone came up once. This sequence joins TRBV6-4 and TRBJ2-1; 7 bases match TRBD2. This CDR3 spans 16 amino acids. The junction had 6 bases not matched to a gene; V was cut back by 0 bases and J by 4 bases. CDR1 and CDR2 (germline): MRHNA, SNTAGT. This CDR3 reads CASSDSTGGGYNEQFF. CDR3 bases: TGTGCCAGCAGTGACTCGACGGGGGGTGGGTACAATGAGCAGTTCTTC.

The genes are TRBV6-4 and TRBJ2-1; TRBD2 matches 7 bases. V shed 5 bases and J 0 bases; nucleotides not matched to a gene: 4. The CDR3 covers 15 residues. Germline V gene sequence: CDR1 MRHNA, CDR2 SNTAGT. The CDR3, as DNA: TGTGCCAGCAGTTCCTTAGCGGGCTCCTACAATGAGCAGTTCTTC. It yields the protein CASSSLAGSYNEQFF.

The CDR3 reads CASEDRATYEQYF. In DNA form, the CDR3 reads TGTGCCAGCGAAGACAGGGCTACCTACGAGCAGTACTTC. The chain combines TRBV27 with TRBJ2-7; the match to TRBD1 covers 7 bases. This CDR3 comprises 13 residues. In germline, CDR1 is MNHEY, CDR2 SMNVEV (reference sequence). Trimming cost V 8 bases and J 2 bases; bases outside gene matches: 6.

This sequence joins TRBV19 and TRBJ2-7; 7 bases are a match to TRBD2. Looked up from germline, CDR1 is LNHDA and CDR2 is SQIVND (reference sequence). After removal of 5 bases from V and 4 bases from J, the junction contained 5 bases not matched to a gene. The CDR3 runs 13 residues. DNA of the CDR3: TGTGCCAGTAGTCTGGGAGGGTTTTACGAGCAGTACTTC. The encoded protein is CASSLGGFYEQYF.

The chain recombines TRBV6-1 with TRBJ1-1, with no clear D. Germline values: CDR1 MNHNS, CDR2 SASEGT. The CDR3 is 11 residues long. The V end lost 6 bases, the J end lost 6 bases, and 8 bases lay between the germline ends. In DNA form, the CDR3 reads TGTGCCAGCAGGGACTTTGCTGAAGCTTTCTTT. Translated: CASRDFAEAFF.

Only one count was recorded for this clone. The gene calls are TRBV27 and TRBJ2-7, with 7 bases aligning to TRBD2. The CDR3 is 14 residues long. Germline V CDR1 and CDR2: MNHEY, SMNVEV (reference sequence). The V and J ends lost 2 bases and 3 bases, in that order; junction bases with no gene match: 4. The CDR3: CASSLGREGYEQYF. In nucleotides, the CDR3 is TGTGCCAGCAGTTTAGGCAGGGAGGGCTACGAGCAGTACTTC.

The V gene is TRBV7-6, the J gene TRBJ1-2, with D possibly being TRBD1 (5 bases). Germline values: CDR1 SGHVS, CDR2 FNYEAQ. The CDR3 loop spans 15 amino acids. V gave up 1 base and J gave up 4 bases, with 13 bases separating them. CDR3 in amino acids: CASSLGDQGAYGYTF. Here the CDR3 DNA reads TGTGCCAGCAGCTTAGGTGACCAGGGTGCCTATGGCTACACCTTC.

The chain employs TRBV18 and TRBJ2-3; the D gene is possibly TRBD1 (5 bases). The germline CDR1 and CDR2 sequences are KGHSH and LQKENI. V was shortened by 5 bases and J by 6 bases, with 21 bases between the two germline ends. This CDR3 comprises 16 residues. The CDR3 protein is CASSSRQSASGDTQYF. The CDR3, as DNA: TGTGCCAGCTCATCTAGACAGTCCGCCTCTGGGGATACGCAGTATTTT.

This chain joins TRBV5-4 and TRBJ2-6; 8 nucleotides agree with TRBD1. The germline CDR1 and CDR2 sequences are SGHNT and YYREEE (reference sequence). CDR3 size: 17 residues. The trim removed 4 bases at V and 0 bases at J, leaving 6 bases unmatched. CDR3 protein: CASSRTTGGSGANVLTF. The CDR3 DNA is TGTGCCAGCAGCCGGACCACAGGGGGCTCTGGGGCCAACGTCCTGACTTTC. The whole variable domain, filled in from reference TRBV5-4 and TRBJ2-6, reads ETGVTQSPTHLIKTRGQQVTLRCSSQSGHNTVSWYQQALGQGPQFIFQYYREEENGRGNFPPRFSGLQFPNYSSELNVNALELDDSALYLCASSRTTGGSGANVLTFGAGSRLTVL.

The CDR3 sequence is CASSLTQGSYEQYF. In DNA, the CDR3 is TGCGCCAGCAGCTTGACACAGGGATCCTACGAGCAGTACTTC. V is TRBV5-1 and J is TRBJ2-7, with a possible D match to TRBD1 (6 bases). The CDR3 is made up of 14 amino acids. Trimming removed 1 base at V and 1 base at J, with 9 bases between. Germline V gene sequence: CDR1 SGHRS, CDR2 YFSETQ.

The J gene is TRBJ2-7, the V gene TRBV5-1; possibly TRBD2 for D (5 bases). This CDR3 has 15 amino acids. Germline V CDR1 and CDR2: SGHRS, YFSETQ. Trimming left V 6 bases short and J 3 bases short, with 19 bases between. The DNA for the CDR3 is TGCGCCAGCACCAACAGTGTAGGGAGTAACTACGAGCAGTACTTC. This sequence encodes CASTNSVGSNYEQYF.

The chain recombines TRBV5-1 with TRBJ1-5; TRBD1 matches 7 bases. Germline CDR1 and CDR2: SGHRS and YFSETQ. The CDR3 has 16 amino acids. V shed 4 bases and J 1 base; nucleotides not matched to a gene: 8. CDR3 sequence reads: CASSRTGAFSNQPQHF. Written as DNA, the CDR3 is TGCGCCAGCAGCCGCACAGGGGCGTTCAGCAATCAGCCCCAGCATTTT.

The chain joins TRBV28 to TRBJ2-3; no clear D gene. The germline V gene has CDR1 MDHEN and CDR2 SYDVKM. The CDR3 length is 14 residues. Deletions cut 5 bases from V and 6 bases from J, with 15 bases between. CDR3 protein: CASSQTSTRDTQYF. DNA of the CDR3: TGTGCCAGCAGTCAAACCTCCACGAGGGATACGCAGTATTTT. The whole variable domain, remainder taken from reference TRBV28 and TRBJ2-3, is DVKVTQSSRYLVKRTGEKVFLECVQDMDHENMFWYRQDPGLGLRLIYFSYDVKMKEKGDIPEGYSVSREKKERFSLILESASTNQTSMYLCASSQTSTRDTQYFGPGTRLTVL.

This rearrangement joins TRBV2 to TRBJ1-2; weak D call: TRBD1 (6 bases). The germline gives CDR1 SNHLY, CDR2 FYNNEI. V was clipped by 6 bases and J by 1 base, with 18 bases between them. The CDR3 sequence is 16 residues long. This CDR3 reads CASRPIRQAYNYGYTF. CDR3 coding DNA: TGTGCCAGCAGACCAATTAGACAGGCTTATAACTATGGCTACACCTTC.